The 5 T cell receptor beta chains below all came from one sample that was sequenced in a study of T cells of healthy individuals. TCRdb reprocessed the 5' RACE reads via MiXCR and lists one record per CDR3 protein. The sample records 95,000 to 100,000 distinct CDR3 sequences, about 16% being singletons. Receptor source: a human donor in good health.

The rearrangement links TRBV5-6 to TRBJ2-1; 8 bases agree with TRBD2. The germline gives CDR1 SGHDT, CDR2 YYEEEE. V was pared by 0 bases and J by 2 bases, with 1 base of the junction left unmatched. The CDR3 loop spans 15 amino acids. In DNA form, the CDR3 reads TGTGCCAGCAGCTTGGCCGGGAGGGCCTACAATGAGCAGTTCTTC. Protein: CASSLAGRAYNEQFF.

CDR3 sequence (DNA): TGTGCCAGCAGCCCCCGGGCTAGCGGGACAGATACGCAGTATTTT. As protein: CASSPRASGTDTQYF. This chain uses TRBV28 with TRBJ2-3, with 8 bases identical to TRBD2. Germline CDR1 is MDHEN and CDR2 is SYDVKM. The CDR3 covers 15 residues. J was trimmed by 3 bases and V by 6 bases; bases with no gene match: 8.

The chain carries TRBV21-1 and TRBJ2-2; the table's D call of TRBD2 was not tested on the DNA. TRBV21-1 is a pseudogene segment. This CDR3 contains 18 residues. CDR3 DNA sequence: TGTGCCAGGGAGCAAGATGGACTAGCGGGAGGGCCGACCGGGGAGCTGTTTTTT. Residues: CAREQDGLAGGPTGELFF.

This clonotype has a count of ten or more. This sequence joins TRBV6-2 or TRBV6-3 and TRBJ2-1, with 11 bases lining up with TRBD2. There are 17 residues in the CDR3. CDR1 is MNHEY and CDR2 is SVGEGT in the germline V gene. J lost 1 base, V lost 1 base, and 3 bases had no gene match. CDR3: CASSYLGLAVSYNEQFF. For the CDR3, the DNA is TGTGCCAGCAGTTACTTGGGACTAGCGGTGTCCTACAATGAGCAGTTCTTC.

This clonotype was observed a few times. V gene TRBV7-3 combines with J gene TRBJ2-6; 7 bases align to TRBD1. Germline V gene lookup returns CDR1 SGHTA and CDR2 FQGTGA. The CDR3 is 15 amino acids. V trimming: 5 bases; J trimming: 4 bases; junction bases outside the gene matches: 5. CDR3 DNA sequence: TGTGCCAGCAGCCCAGACAGGGTGGGGGCCAACGTCCTGACTTTC. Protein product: CASSPDRVGANVLTF.